This T cell receptor beta chain was sequenced for a study of cytomegalovirus exposure and HLA in healthy donors (dated by TCRdb to 2016 to 2017). About the full investigation: In an earlier analysis of roughly 590 of the donors, 276 Gb of sequence data and 100 million or so unique TCR beta sequences from about 180 million T cells were reported. An earlier analysis of approximately 640 of the donors applied high-throughput TCR beta sequencing to assess whether each TCR beta V gene segment acted as functional or pseudogenic. An early release that covered around 590 HLA-typed donors contained approximately 300 gigabases of sequencing data and tens of millions of unique TCR sequences. In a later analysis, previously published TCR beta repertoires from 550 to 750 donors were re-analyzed and high-resolution HLA genotyping was added so that TCR occurrence patterns could be studied. The study profiled the T cell repertoires of 500 to 800 subjects by immunosequencing and related them to cytomegalovirus serostatus. Genome-wide SNP genotypes for about 65% of the 666 donors were used in a later genetic analysis, which treated that subset as a discovery cohort. Besides the first cohort of roughly 700 subjects, a separate validation cohort made up of 95 to 150 different subjects was used. Among roughly 400 genotyped donors of the cohort, an average of 235,054 unique TCR beta nucleotide sequences were sequenced per donor, around 20% of them non-productive. To predict cytomegalovirus infection status, the study brought together high-throughput TCR immunosequencing, statistical association of individual TCRs with disease status, and machine learning. All discovery cohort repertoires had been generated on a single sequencing platform. Because of strong linkage in the cohort, roughly five DR-DQ haplotypes were treated as single units for association and clustering. HLA typing included class I and class II loci at four-digit resolution. Donor age, sex, ethnicity and CMV serostatus were compiled alongside the repertoire data. Typing coverage differed by locus: A, B, C, DRB1 and DQB1 were typed in about 620-640 donors, DQA1 in approximately 520, DPA1 in 600 to 610, and DPB1 in roughly 470. Rather than drawing on any new phenotypic data, the later analysis identified candidate immune exposures from TCR beta sequences and the way those sequences occurred across donors. The study aimed to test whether signatures of past pathogen exposure could be identified by cataloging public T cell receptors. Of the roughly 410 genotyped donors, approximately 81% were placed in the genetic ancestry cluster associated with self-reported Caucasian donors.

Details on this clone: It lacks a known antigen. Base qualities were left out, and no much larger clone turns up one base away.

The CDR3 numbers 16 residues from cysteine through phenylalanine. Solely the CDR3 DNA is kept, with 48 bases framed from the first base. Relative to germline, V is 1 base shorter and J is 12 bases shorter, with 22 bases between their ends. Per the germline V gene (reference sequence), MNHNY is the CDR1 and SVGAGI is the CDR2. The cohort consisted of approximately 690 healthy bone marrow donors. At the time of sampling, every cohort member was nominally healthy, though immune exposures that went unrecorded were likely present. The donor was CMV seronegative and belonged to the group of approximately 320 seronegative cohort members. A peripheral blood sample was collected from each donor, and TCR beta sequencing was performed on peripheral blood mononuclear cells. The Qiagen DNeasy Blood Extraction Kit was used to extract genomic DNA from the blood cell samples. Overall results and qualifications from the work: While some public TCRs were present in many individuals, most TCR sequences turned up only very rarely across donors. Broadly in line with IMGT annotations, most TCR beta V segments showed up in productive rearrangements about 90% or about 30% of the time in an earlier analysis of a few hundred of the donors. The 87-base-pair reads could not distinguish some IMGT-functional V segments, including TRBV6-2 and TRBV6-3, so those segments were excluded. The authors suggested that the approach could potentially be extended to other disease states and immunological phenotypes. In both the original and validation cohorts, the classifier was reported to diagnose cytomegalovirus status with high specificity and sensitivity. In vitro tests confirmed that three of the cytomegalovirus-associated TCR beta chains recognize cytomegalovirus antigens. V-gene and J-gene trimming of TCR beta chains was associated with a missense DCLRE1C variant in a later genetic analysis, and the association was replicated in an independent cohort. In this cohort, only TCR beta chains were sequenced, and detectable features were limited by the absence of alpha or paired-chain data. Because HLA typing was missing for some donors at each locus, association tests included only the typed subset. According to a later genetic analysis, donors in an Asian-associated ancestry cluster had fewer N-insertions in productive TCRs than the roughly 670-donor mean. A group of highly shared sequence variants was considered likely to be a technical artifact of the sequencing pipeline. Linkage disequilibrium might explain the correlated functional status among segregating V segments, but an unknown experimental factor could not be excluded. A later analysis found that most CMV-associated TCR beta chains appeared HLA-restricted, with HLA associations seemingly driven largely by CMV exposure. According to a later analysis, parvovirus B19, influenza, CMV and Epstein-Barr virus appeared linked to several top co-occurrence clusters. Sequencing depth was assumed to be roughly uniform across donors in the presence/absence analyses, though that assumption may not hold. The study listed 150 to 200 TCR beta chains as associated with cytomegalovirus. Strong co-occurrence of HLA alleles, especially DR and DQ, made assigning TCR associations to individual alleles difficult. Immune exposure information for the cohort was limited to CMV serostatus. Compared with equally common non-associated chains, HLA-associated TCR beta chains in a later analysis were more clonally expanded and had lower generation probabilities. A further reported finding was that TCR beta sequences accurately predicted the HLA-A and HLA-B alleles for most subjects in the first cohort. Because counts were too low, about 15 rarely observed V segments, including chromosome 9 orphons, were left out of the earlier analysis of about 500 of the donors. In a later analysis, some 18,000 TCR beta sequences were associated with specific HLA alleles at a false discovery rate of 0.05. In a later analysis, the rate of TCR association differed among HLA loci, with DRB1 alleles having the most associated TCRs and HLA-C alleles having the fewest.

The library was obtained by the immunoSEQ multiplex PCR assay. A mixture of 60 forward primers for TCR Vbeta segments and 13 reverse primers for TCR Jbeta segments was used in the multiplex PCR. Amplification of the CDR3 region of rearranged TCR beta genes was performed with a multiplex PCR assay on genomic DNA. The amplified TCR beta libraries were sequenced on the Illumina HiSeq System as 87-base-pair reads. The authors processed their data as follows. In a later analysis, tens of millions of unique TCR beta chains were counted across the approximately 640 repertoires, and some 10 million of these chains were shared by at least two donors. A nearest-neighbor algorithm error-corrected the raw reads and collapsed the reads into unique sequences, merging closely related sequences to remove PCR and sequencing errors. V, D and J gene segments were assigned by aligning CDR3 sequences to IMGT reference sequences. For a sequence to be retained, a match of at least six nucleotides was required to both a V gene segment and a J gene segment. A rearrangement was called productive if the CDR3 had no stop codons and remained in frame with V and J, and every other rearrangement was called non-productive. CDR3 was defined according to IMGT convention as the region running from the second conserved V-encoded cysteine to the conserved J-encoded phenylalanine. Sequences without an unambiguous match to a single V gene segment were excluded from the earlier analysis of about 630 of the donors. An earlier analysis of a few hundred of the donors called V segments functional above 56.7% productive rearrangements and segregating when the between-donor standard deviation exceeded 5%. A statistical classification framework was developed to diagnose cytomegalovirus status using the catalog of TCR beta chain sequences. In a later analysis, TCR nucleotide sequences were compared against IMGT/GENE-DB human TR gene sequences so that V and J genes could be assigned. The TCRdist pipeline was used in a later analysis to assign CDR3 sequences and most-parsimonious VDJ recombination scenarios. A later analysis defined each TCR beta chain by its CDR3 amino acid sequence plus V-gene family, and excluded reads lacking a unique V-gene family. To address suspected cross-contamination and a sequencing artifact, a later analysis removed around 600 highly shared, low-generation-probability nucleotide sequences. In a later analysis, a clonal expansion index for each public chain was calculated from normalized within-repertoire ranks of inferred template counts. Generation probabilities in a later analysis came from a VDJ recombination model fitted to out-of-frame rearrangements, and those results were checked against IGoR. In a later analysis, TCR-TCR, TCR-HLA and TCR-CMV co-occurrence was scored with hypergeometric tests, and a repertoire-size bias correction was applied to TCR pairs. A later analysis estimated false discovery rates by permuting HLA or CMV assignments 20 times. In a later analysis, co-occurring TCRs were grouped using DBSCAN, and TCRdist sequence similarity was added for clustering within HLA-allele-positive subsets. Repertoires with fewer than 30,000 or more than 120,000 public chains were left out of co-occurrence clustering, as were four to six repertoires with anomalous nucleotide sharing. Held by TCRdb, this immuneACCESS table contains in-frame sequences only and omits some clones. Under half of the omission traces to an unresolved V gene where checked; the cause of the rest is unknown. V, J and clone size are those of that table, while D and trimming were read from the DNA. The table for this sample lists about 110,000 clones; 70% to 90% of them were counted only once. The top ten constitute approximately 2% of the sample.

The chain employs TRBV6-6 and TRBJ1-5, with a tentative D gene TRBD1 over 5 matching bases. The sequence came from a man aged 35 to 55 in good health and CMV-seronegative. Sequencing input: PBMCs. The CDR3 region has the sequence CASSYWQPGPMNHQHF. The DNA sequence is as follows: TGTGCCAGCAGTTACTGGCAACCAGGGCCTATGAATCACCAGCATTTT.